This paragraph covers one T cell receptor (beta chain) sequence. Its cognate antigen is unknown. This sample was taken from a study of OX40 agonist ivuxolimab in advanced cancers. For the study at large: Intravenous ivuxolimab at 0.01 to 10 mg/kg was given to patients every 2 weeks. Study-level findings and limits: The specificity for antigen of the expanded peripheral T cells was not determined.

This CDR3 comprises 14 residues. Germline V gene lookup returns CDR1 MDHEN and CDR2 SYDVKM. V lost 7 bases and J 0 bases, leaving 9 bases between the germline ends. Clones were sequenced by immunoSEQ multiplex PCR, and TCRdb holds only the in-frame ones, with some missing. The profile covers roughly 41,000 clones, with 75% to 90% appearing a single time and about 12% taken by the ten largest. This receptor was identified in an adult with an advanced solid tumor such as melanoma, head and neck, liver or kidney cancer. The chain joins TRBV28 to TRBJ2-2; no clear D gene. Source: CD4+ or CD8+ T cells sorted from blood, taken in a trial of the OX40 agonist ivuxolimab. This chain's CDR3 is CASNPGSNTGELFF. CDR3 DNA: TGTGCCAGCAATCCAGGCTCGAACACCGGGGAGCTGTTTTTT.